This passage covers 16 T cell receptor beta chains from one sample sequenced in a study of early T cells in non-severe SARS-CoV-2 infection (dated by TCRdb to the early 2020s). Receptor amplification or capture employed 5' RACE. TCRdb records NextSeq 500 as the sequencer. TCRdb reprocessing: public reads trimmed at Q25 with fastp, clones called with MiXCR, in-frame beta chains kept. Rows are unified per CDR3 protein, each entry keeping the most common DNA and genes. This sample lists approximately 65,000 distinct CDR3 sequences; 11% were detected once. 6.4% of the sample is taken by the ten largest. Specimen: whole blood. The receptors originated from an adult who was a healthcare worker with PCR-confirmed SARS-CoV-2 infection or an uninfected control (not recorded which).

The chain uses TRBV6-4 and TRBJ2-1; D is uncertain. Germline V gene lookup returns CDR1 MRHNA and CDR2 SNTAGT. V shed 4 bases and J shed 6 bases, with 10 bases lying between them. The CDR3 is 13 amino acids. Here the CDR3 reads CASSVGYGNEQFF. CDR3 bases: TGTGCCAGCAGTGTGGGGTACGGCAATGAGCAGTTCTTC.

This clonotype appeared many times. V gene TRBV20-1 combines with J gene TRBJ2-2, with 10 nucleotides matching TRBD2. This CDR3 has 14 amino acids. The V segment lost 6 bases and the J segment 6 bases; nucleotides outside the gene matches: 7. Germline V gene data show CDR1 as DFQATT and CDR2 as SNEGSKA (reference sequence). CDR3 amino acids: CSASSGSTPGELFF. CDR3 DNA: TGCAGTGCCTCTAGCGGGAGTACCCCCGGGGAGCTGTTTTTT.

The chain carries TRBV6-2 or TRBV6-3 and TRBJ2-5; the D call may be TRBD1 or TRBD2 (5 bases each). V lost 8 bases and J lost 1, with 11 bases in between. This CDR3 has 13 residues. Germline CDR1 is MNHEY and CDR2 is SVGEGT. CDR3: CASQGTFQETQYF. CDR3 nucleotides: TGTGCCAGCCAAGGGACCTTCCAAGAGACCCAGTACTTC.

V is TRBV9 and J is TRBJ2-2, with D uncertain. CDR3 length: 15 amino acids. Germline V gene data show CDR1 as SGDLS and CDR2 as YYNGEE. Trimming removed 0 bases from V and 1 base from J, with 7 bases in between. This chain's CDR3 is CASSVGIGNTGELFF. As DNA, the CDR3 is TGTGCCAGCAGCGTAGGGATAGGGAACACCGGGGAGCTGTTTTTT.

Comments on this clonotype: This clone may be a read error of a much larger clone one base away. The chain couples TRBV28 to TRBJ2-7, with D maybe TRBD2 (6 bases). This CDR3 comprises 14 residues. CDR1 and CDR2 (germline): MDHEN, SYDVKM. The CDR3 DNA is TGTGCCGGCAGTTTGGCGGGGCTGGTTGGCGAGCAGTACTTC. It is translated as CAGSLAGLVGEQYF.

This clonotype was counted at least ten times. The CDR3 region has the DNA TGTGCCAGCAGTCCCGGGACAGGGGACTACAATGAGCAGTTCTTC. Residues: CASSPGTGDYNEQFF. The chain is built from TRBV6-5 and TRBJ2-1; 10 bases are shared with TRBD1. Germline assignment: CDR1 MNHEY and CDR2 SVGAGI. The length of the CDR3 is 15 residues. Germline trimming cut 5 bases from V and 3 bases from J; bases unmatched to any gene: 4.

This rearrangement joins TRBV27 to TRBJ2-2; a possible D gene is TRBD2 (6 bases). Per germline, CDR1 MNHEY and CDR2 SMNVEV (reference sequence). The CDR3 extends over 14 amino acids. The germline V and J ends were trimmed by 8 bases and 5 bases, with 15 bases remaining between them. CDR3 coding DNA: TGTGCCAGCCAAACGGGAGCTTGGACCGGGGAGCTGTTTTTT. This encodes CASQTGAWTGELFF.

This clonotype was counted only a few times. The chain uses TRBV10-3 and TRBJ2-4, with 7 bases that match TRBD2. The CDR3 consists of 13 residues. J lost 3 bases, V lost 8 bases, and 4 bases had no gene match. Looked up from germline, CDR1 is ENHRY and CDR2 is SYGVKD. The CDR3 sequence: CAIGRGNKNIQYF. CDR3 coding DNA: TGTGCCATCGGGAGGGGCAACAAAAACATTCAGTACTTC.

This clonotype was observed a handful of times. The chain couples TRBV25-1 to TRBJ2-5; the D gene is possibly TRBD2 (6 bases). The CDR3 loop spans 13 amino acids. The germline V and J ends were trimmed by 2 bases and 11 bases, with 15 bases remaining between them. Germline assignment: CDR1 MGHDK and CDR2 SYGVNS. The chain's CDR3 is CASSERRGARQYF. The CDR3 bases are TGTGCCAGCAGTGAACGGCGGGGTGCTCGGCAGTACTTC.

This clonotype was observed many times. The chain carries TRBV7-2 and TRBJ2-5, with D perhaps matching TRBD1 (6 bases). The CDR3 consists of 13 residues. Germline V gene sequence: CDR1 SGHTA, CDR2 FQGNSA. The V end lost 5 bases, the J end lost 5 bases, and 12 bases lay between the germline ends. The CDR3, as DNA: TGTGCCAGCAGCCCCCCCCAGGGGGAGACCCAGTACTTC. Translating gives CASSPPQGETQYF.

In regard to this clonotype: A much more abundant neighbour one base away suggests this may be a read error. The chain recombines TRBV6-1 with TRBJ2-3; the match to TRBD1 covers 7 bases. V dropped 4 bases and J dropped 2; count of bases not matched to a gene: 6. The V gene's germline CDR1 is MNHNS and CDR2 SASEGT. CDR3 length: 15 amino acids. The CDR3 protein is CASSVTGLHTDTQYF. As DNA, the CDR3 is TGTGCCAGCAGTGTGACAGGGCTCCACACAGATACGCAGTATTTT.

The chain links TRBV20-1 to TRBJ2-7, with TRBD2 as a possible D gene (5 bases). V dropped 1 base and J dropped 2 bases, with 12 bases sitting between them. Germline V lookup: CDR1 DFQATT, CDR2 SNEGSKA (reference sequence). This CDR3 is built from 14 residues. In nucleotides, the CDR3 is TGCAGTGCTAGAGGCAGCTCAGCGGCCTACGAGCAGTACTTC. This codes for CSARGSSAAYEQYF.

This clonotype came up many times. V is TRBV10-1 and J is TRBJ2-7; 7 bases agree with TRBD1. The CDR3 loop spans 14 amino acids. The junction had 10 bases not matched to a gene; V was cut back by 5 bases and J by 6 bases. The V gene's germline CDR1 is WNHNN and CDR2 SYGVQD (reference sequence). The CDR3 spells CASSQNTGVSEQYF. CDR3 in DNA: TGCGCCAGCAGTCAAAATACAGGGGTGAGCGAGCAGTACTTC.

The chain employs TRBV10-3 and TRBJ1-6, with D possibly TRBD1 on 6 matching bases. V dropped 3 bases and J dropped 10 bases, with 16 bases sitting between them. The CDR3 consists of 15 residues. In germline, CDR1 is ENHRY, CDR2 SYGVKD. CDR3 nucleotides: TGTGCCATCAGTGACCCCACAGGGAACGGATCACCCCTCCACTTT. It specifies CAISDPTGNGSPLHF.

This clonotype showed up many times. The CDR3 region is CASSSGGGHGANVLTF. The CDR3 bases are TGTGCCAGCAGTTCGGGAGGGGGGCACGGGGCCAACGTCCTGACTTTC. The V call is TRBV6-4, the J call TRBJ2-6; 8 bases match TRBD2. The trim removed 5 bases at V and 4 bases at J, leaving 7 bases unmatched. From germline, CDR1 is MRHNA and CDR2 SNTAGT. This CDR3 region has 16 residues.

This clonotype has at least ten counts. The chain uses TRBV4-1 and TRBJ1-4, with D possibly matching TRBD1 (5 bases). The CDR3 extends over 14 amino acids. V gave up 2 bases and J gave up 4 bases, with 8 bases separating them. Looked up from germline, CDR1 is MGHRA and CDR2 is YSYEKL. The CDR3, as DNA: TGCGCCAGCAGCCAACAGGGTAATAATGAAAAACTGTTTTTT. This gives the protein CASSQQGNNEKLFF.